This record concerns one T cell receptor (beta chain) sequence. With 3 bases removed from V and 2 bases from J, the gap between germline ends came to 7 bases. This CDR3 has 13 amino acids. This specimen belongs to a study of T cells after yellow fever vaccination. TCRdb used MiXCR to reprocess the 5' RACE reads, holding one entry per CDR3 protein. Of about 550,000 distinct CDR3 sequences detected, 19% appear once; the ten largest clones hold roughly an eighth. This TCR was recovered from a man aged 25-45 years who received the YFV17D yellow fever vaccine. The sequences come from PBMCs, collected 15 days after the yellow fever booster vaccination. This rearrangement joins TRBV12-3 or TRBV12-4 to TRBJ2-5; D is uncertain. CDR3 sequence reads: CASSLWDQETQYF. CDR3 bases: TGTGCCAGCAGTTTGTGGGATCAAGAGACCCAGTACTTC.